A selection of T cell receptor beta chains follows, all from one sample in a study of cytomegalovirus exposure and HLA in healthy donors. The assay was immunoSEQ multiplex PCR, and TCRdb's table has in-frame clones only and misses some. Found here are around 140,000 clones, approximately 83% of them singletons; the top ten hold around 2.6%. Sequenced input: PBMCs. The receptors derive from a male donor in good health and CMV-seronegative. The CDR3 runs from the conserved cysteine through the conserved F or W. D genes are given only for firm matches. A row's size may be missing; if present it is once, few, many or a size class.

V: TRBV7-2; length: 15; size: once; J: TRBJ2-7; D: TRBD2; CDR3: CASSEGAGGQYEQYF; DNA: TGTGCCAGCAGCGAAGGAGCGGGAGGTCAGTACGAGCAGTACTTC
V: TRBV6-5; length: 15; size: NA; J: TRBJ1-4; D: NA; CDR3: CASSFMTGGNEKLFF; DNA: TGTGCCAGCAGTTTTATGACTGGCGGTAATGAAAAACTGTTTTTT
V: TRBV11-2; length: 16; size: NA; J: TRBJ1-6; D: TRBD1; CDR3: CASSSLDRSYNSPLHF; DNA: TGTGCCAGCAGCTCCTTGGACAGGTCCTATAATTCACCCCTCCACTTT
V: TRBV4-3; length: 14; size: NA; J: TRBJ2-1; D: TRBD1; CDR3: CASSPRTGDNEQFF; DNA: TGCGCCAGCAGCCCAAGGACAGGGGACAATGAGCAGTTCTTC
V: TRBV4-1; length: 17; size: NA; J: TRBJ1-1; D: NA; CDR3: CASSQDRVSYVNTEAFF; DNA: TGCGCCAGCAGCCAAGATCGGGTATCGTACGTGAACACTGAAGCTTTCTTT
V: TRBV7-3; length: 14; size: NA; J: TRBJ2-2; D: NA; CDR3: CASSLQRMSGELFF; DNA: TGTGCCAGCAGCTTACAGCGAATGTCCGGGGAGCTGTTTTTT
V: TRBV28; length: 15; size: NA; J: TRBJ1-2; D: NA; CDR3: CASSLGQGSGYGYTF; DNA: TGTGCCAGCAGTTTAGGGCAGGGATCCGGCTATGGCTACACCTTC
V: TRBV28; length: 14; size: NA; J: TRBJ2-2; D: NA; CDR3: CASGGGGNAGELFF; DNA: TGTGCCAGCGGAGGGGGGGGGAACGCCGGGGAGCTGTTTTTT
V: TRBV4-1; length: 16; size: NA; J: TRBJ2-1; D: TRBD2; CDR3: CASSQGTSGAWNEQFF; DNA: TGCGCCAGCAGCCAGGGGACTAGCGGGGCTTGGAATGAGCAGTTCTTC
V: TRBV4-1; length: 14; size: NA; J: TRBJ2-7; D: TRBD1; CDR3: CASSTGTGFYEQYF; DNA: TGCGCCAGCAGCACGGGGACAGGGTTTTACGAGCAGTACTTC
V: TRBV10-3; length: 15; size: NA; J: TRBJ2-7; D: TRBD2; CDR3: CATSPPTSGSGEQYF; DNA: TGTGCCACCTCTCCCCCGACTAGCGGGTCTGGAGAGCAGTACTTC
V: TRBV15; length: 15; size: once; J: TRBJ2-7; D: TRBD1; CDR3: CATSSRDRGLYEQYF; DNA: TGTGCCACCAGCAGCCGGGACAGGGGGCTTTACGAGCAGTACTTC
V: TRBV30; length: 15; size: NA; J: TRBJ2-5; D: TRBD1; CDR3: CAWSPSGTVQETQYF; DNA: TGTGCCTGGAGTCCTTCCGGGACAGTCCAAGAGACCCAGTACTTC
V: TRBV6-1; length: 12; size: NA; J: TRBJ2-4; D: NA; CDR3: CASNEAPGIQYF; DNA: TGTGCCAGCAACGAGGCTCCGGGTATTCAGTACTTC
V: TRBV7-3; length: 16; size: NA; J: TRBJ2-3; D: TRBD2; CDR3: CASSLNGGRLADTQYF; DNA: TGTGCCAGCAGCTTAAATGGCGGGAGATTAGCAGATACGCAGTATTTT
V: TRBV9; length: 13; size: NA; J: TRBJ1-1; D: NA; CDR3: CASSAPMNTEAFF; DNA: TGTGCCAGCAGCGCTCCTATGAACACTGAAGCTTTCTTT
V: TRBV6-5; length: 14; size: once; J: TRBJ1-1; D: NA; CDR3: CASSYGAGLTEAFF; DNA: TGTGCCAGCAGTTACGGGGCAGGGCTCACTGAAGCTTTCTTT
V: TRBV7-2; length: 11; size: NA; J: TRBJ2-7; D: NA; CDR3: CAITRAGEQYF; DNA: TGTGCCATTACCAGGGCCGGCGAGCAGTACTTC
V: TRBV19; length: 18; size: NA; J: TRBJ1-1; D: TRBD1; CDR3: CASSIESRTGNMNTEAFF; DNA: TGTGCCAGTAGTATAGAAAGCCGGACAGGGAACATGAACACTGAAGCTTTCTTT
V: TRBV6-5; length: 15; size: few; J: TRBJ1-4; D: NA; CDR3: CASRRRNGRNEKLFF; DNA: TGTGCCAGCAGAAGGAGGAACGGGCGAAATGAAAAACTGTTTTTT
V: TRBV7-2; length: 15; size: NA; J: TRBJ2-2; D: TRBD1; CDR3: CASSLGQGFTGELFF; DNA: TGTGCCAGCAGCTTAGGACAGGGGTTCACCGGGGAGCTGTTTTTT
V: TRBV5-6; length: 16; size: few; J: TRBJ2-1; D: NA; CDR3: CASTTDGGTRYNEQFF; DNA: TGTGCCAGCACCACAGATGGGGGCACTCGATACAATGAGCAGTTCTTC
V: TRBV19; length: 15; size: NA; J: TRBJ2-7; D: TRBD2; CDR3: CASSLTVAGGYEQYF; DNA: TGTGCCAGTAGCCTCACTGTAGCGGGAGGCTACGAGCAGTACTTC
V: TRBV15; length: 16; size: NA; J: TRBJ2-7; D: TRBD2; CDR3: CATSRGGGRLGYEQYF; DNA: TGTGCCACCAGCAGAGGGGGGGGGAGACTAGGCTACGAGCAGTACTTC
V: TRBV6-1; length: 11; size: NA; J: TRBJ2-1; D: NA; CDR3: CASSRGGEQFF; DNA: TGTGCCAGCAGCCGGGGAGGAGAGCAGTTCTTC